This entry lists 5 T cell receptor beta chains sequenced from one sample in a study of cytomegalovirus exposure and HLA in healthy donors. The PCR had 60 Vbeta and 13 Jbeta primers. The repertoire was sequenced with immunoSEQ multiplex PCR; TCRdb's copy has only in-frame clones and lacks some. The sample contains under 20,000 clones, more than 80% of which appear only once. The material sequenced was PBMCs. Receptor source: a human donor in good health.

The gene calls are TRBV28 and TRBJ1-2; TRBD1 matches at 8 bases. CDR3 length equals 13 residues. The J segment lost 7 bases and the V segment lost 5 bases, leaving 6 bases of the junction unmatched. Germline V lookup: CDR1 MDHEN, CDR2 SYDVKM. The chain's CDR3 is CASSSGQGGGYTF. CDR3 in DNA: TGTGCCAGCAGTAGCGGACAGGGTGGTGGCTACACCTTC.

V and J are TRBV27 and TRBJ2-3, with TRBD2 identical over 9 bases. Germline CDR1 reads MNHEY; CDR2 reads SMNVEV (reference sequence). Trimming cost V 5 bases and J 4 bases; bases outside gene matches: 4. The CDR3 totals 14 residues. CDR3 in amino acids: CASSPGTSPDTQYF. CDR3 sequence (DNA): TGTGCCAGCAGTCCAGGGACTAGCCCAGATACGCAGTATTTT.

J is TRBJ2-7 and V is TRBV6-5, with 11 bases identical to TRBD2. With 4 bases clipped from V and 3 bases from J, the junction kept 5 bases outside the gene matches. The CDR3 is made up of 15 amino acids. Per germline, CDR1 MNHEY and CDR2 SVGAGI. This chain's CDR3 is CASSSPGLAVYEQYF. The CDR3 DNA reads TGTGCCAGCAGTTCCCCGGGACTAGCGGTCTACGAGCAGTACTTC.

This rearrangement joins TRBV19 to TRBJ2-5; 10 positions agree with TRBD1. This CDR3 is built from 16 residues. The J segment lost 3 bases and the V segment lost 8 bases, leaving 12 bases of the junction unmatched. CDR1 and CDR2 from the germline V gene are LNHDA and SQIVND (reference sequence). CDR3 sequence reads: CASGYGTGALEETQYF. CDR3 sequence (DNA): TGTGCCAGTGGTTACGGGACAGGGGCGTTGGAAGAGACCCAGTACTTC. The full variable domain, its missing parts supplied by reference TRBV19 and TRBJ2-5, is DGGITQSPKYLFRKEGQNVTLSCEQNLNHDAMYWYRQDPGQGLRLIYYSQIVNDFQKGDIAEGYSVSREKKESFPLTVTSAQKNPTAFYLCASGYGTGALEETQYFGPGTRLLVL.

Only a few counts were recorded for this clone. The chain joins TRBV18 to TRBJ1-3; no clear D. The CDR3 loop spans 15 amino acids. V lost 3 bases and J 2 bases, leaving 11 bases between the germline ends. CDR1 is KGHSH and CDR2 is LQKENI in the germline V gene. Written as DNA, the CDR3 is TGTGCCAGCTCACCCCCCGGGTTGACTGGAAACACCATATATTTT. Residues: CASSPPGLTGNTIYF.